This T cell receptor beta chain appears in the sequencing data of a study of T cells in tumors after PD-1 blockade. As for the study in general: Patients had no prior checkpoint blockade, systemic immunosuppressants, or anti-cancer therapy within 4 weeks. A subset received ongoing vismodegib 150 mg daily alongside anti-PD-1 therapy. On average, tumor samples gave about 25,000 TCR templates and around 6,300 unique clonotypes.

Tumor or blood genomic DNA was sequenced, with inputs of roughly 550 ng to 6,500 ng. V lost 0 bases to trimming and J lost 4 bases; unmatched junction nucleotides: 6. Germline-derived CDR1 and CDR2 are SGHTA and FQGNSA. The CDR3 is 17 amino acids. The protocol was immunoSEQ multiplex PCR, while the TCRdb copy is restricted to in-frame clones and leaves out a portion. Of about 4,900 clones listed, 66% are singletons. The clonotype originates from a human donor with cutaneous squamous cell carcinoma. The rearrangement links TRBV7-2 to TRBJ2-1, with 10 bases fitting TRBD2. The sequencing here drew on tumor tissue, taken before anti-PD-1 treatment. DNA of the CDR3: TGTGCCAGCAGCTTAGCGTCTAGCGGGGGATGGTACAATGAGCAGTTCTTC. This sequence encodes CASSLASSGGWYNEQFF.